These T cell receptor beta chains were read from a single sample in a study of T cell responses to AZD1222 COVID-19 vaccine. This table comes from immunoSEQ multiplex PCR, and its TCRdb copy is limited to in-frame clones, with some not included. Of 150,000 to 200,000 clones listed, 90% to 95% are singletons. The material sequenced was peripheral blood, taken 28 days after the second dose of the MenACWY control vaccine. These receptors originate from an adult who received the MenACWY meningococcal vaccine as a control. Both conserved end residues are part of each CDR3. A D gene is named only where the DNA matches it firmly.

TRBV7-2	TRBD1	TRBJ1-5	CASSEGGQGQPQHF
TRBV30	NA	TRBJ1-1	CAWSRSRDTEAFF
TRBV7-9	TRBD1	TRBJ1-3	CASSLDRGLGNTIYF
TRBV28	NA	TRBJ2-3	CASSPQASGTHNADTQYF
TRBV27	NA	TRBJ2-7	CASTAGWGAVYEQYF
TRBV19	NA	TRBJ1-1	CASSIDVGGTEAFF
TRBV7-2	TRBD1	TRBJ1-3	CASSLIGQGGNTIYF
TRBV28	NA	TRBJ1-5	CASSLPTGNQPQHF
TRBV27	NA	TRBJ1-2	CASSSGGLNGYTF
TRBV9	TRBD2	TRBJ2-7	CASSEGLAALSYEQYF
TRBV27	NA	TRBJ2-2	CASSRLGANTGELFF
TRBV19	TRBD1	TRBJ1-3	CASSISDRGNTIYF
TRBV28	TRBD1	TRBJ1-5	CASSLGLTGGVQPQHF
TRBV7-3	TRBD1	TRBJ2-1	CASSQPGQGWNEQFF
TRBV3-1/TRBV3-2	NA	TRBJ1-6	CASSQDNSPLHF
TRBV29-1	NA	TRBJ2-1	CSVGLGRPLNEQFF